This note documents a single T cell receptor (beta chain) sequence. Authors' analysis steps: Estimated nucleated cell counts came from reference gene primer amplification. The assay was immunoSEQ multiplex PCR, and TCRdb's table has in-frame clones only and misses some. From that table come the V and J calls and clone size; the DNA was used to work out D and trimming. The sample has about 120,000 clones, almost 85% seen once. This entry belongs to a study of blood T cell repertoires in COVID-19. Study in general: COVID-19 samples from acute and convalescent phases originated in the United States, Italy and Spain. Sources were T cells, B-cell-depleted T cells, or PBMCs; the material itself was cDNA or gDNA.

Germline V gives CDR1 SGHTS, CDR2 YDEGEE. CDR3 length: 15 residues. The ends lost 5 bases at V and 8 bases at J; junction bases unmatched: 12. V is TRBV5-8 and J is TRBJ2-1; 8 nucleotides align to TRBD2. Sequencing was done on a sample of peripheral blood. This TCR derives from a man between 65 and 85 years old with active or convalescent COVID-19. CDR3 loop: CASSQGLVNGDEQFF. The CDR3, as DNA: TGTGCCAGCAGTCAGGGACTAGTGAATGGAGATGAGCAGTTCTTC.